Listed here is a single T cell receptor beta chain. Trimming removed 4 bases from V and 7 bases from J; junction bases left unmatched: 3. Per germline, CDR1 MGHRA and CDR2 YSYEKL. The CDR3 spans 13 residues. Recruits, aged roughly 18 to 90 years, lived in about two dozen US areas. This sample is part of a study of blood T cell repertoires in COVID-19. Across the whole study: Samples representing acute and convalescent COVID-19 were sourced from the United States, Italy and Spain. The analysed material was cDNA or gDNA that came from T cells, B-cell-depleted T cells, or PBMCs.

Clones were sequenced by immunoSEQ multiplex PCR, and TCRdb holds only the in-frame ones, with some missing. The sample holds fewer than 300,000 clones, approximately 90% seen once. The chain employs TRBV4-1 and TRBJ2-1; TRBD1 agrees at 8 bases. This sequence originates from a man between 18 and 29 years old who had recovered from COVID-19. Sequencing was done on a sample of PBMCs or T cells enriched from blood (not recorded which). The CDR3 DNA sequence: TGCGCCAGCAGCCTACACAGGGGGAATGAGCAGTTCTTC. Amino acid sequence: CASSLHRGNEQFF.